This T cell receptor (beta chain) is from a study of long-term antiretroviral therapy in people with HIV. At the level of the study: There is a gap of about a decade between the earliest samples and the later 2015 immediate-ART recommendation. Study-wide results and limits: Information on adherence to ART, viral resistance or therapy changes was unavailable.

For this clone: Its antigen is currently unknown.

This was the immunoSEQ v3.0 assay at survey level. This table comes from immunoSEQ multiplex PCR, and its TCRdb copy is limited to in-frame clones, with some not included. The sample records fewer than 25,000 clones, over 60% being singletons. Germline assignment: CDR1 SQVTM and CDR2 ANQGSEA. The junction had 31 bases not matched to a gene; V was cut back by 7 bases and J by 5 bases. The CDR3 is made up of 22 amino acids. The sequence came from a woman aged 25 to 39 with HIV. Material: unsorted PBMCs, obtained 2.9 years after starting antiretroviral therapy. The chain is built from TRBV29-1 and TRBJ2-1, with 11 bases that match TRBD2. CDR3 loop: CSAHSSESVVAGGAGQDNEQFF. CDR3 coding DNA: TGCAGCGCCCACTCATCAGAGTCTGTGGTAGCGGGGGGGGCCGGGCAGGACAATGAGCAGTTCTTC.